The 13 T cell receptor beta chains presented below share a single source sample, sequenced in a study of T cells expressing NK-cell markers. TCRdb reprocessed the 5' RACE reads, with one entry per CDR3 protein and no DNA. Its clone listing holds some 390,000 distinct CDR3 sequences. Sequences were obtained from blood T cells: a sorted CD56 or NKG2C T cell subset, CD4+ or CD8+ T cells, or bulk PBMC T cells (not recorded which). The receptors shown here come from a woman between 45 and 60 years old in good health.

The rearrangement links TRBV10-2 to TRBJ2-2; TCRdb calls TRBD2, which cannot be checked without DNA. The germline V gene has CDR1 WSHSY and CDR2 SAAADI. This CDR3 is built from 16 residues. The CDR3 here is CATETRLAENTGELFF.

The chain carries TRBV23-1 and TRBJ2-3; TCRdb calls TRBD1, which cannot be checked without DNA. Being an ORF, TRBV23-1 has a function that is uncertain. The CDR3 is made up of 17 amino acids. CDR3: CASRRLTGEATQIRSIF.

The chain is built from TRBV25-1 and TRBJ2-7. The CDR3 consists of 13 residues. Germline V CDR1 and CDR2: MGHDK, SYGVNS. The CDR3 loop reads CASATVLPYEQYF.

The chain employs TRBV12-3 or TRBV12-4 and TRBJ2-1; TCRdb lists TRBD2, though no DNA is available to test this call. The CDR3 runs 15 residues. CDR3 residues: CASSLWAGTSNEQFF.

The rearrangement links TRBV7-2 to TRBJ2-3; TCRdb designates TRBD2, a call that cannot be tested without DNA. The CDR3 loop spans 14 amino acids. The germline V gene encodes CDR1 SGHTA and CDR2 FQGNSA. This CDR3 reads CASKTRGRTDTQYF.

The rearrangement links TRBV12-3 or TRBV12-4 to TRBJ2-1. This CDR3 has 16 residues. CDR3 sequence reads: CASRPHSGRANNEQFF.

The V gene is TRBV9, the J gene TRBJ2-3. The V gene's germline CDR1 is SGDLS and CDR2 YYNGEE. This CDR3 has 15 residues. Here the CDR3 reads CASSVSGKSTDTQYF.

The rearrangement joins TRBV6-5 to TRBJ2-1. The germline gives CDR1 MNHEY, CDR2 SVGAGI. This CDR3 comprises 16 residues. The CDR3: CASSYSGVASYNEQFF.

This chain uses TRBV20-1 with TRBJ2-2; TCRdb calls TRBD1, which cannot be checked without DNA. CDR1 and CDR2 (germline): DFQATT, SNEGSKA (reference sequence). The CDR3 totals 13 residues. CDR3 amino acids: CSAPGGGTGELFF.

The chain employs TRBV25-1 and TRBJ2-4. There are 19 residues in the CDR3. Germline V lookup: CDR1 MGHDK, CDR2 SYGVNS. CDR3 residues: CASSDRIWPKRLAKNIQYF.

This chain connects TRBV29-1 to TRBJ1-2. This CDR3 comprises 13 residues. Germline V gene lookup returns CDR1 SQVTM and CDR2 ANQGSEA. The CDR3 loop reads CSVEGITNYGYTF.

The V gene is TRBV3-1, the J gene TRBJ1-4; TCRdb designates TRBD1, a call that cannot be tested without DNA. Germline assignment: CDR1 LGHDT and CDR2 YNNKEL (reference sequence). The CDR3 length is 15 residues. The CDR3 is CASSQRYRTTEKLFF.

CDR3 region: CASSDWTGIQETQYF. The gene calls are TRBV6-5 and TRBJ2-5; the TCRdb call, TRBD1, lacks DNA for checking. In germline, CDR1 is MNHEY, CDR2 SVGAGI. The CDR3 totals 15 residues.